Below are 18 T cell receptor beta chains sequenced from a single sample in a study of blood T cell repertoires in COVID-19 (dated by TCRdb to about 2020). Library prep was done by the immunoSEQ multiplex PCR assay. Drawn from immuneACCESS, this table holds only the in-frame rearrangements with V and J called that TCRdb kept. Clones are partly lost; checked studies trace under half to an unresolved V gene and leave the rest unexplained. The sample table records some 120,000 clones; more than 80% of these occur just once. Over 9.5% of the sample belongs to the ten largest clones. Material for sequencing was peripheral blood. The receptors here all came from a human donor in a cohort sampled during active COVID-19.

The chain uses TRBV29-1 and TRBJ1-4; D is uncertain. CDR1 is SQVTM, CDR2 ANQGSEA, per germline. The CDR3 consists of 13 residues. Trimming stripped 4 bases from V and 5 bases from J, with 11 bases between. The DNA for the CDR3 is TGCAGCGTTGGAGGACTTAACAATGAAAAACTGTTTTTT. Encoded protein: CSVGGLNNEKLFF.

The chain couples TRBV27 to TRBJ2-5, with 7 bases aligning to TRBD1. Trimming cost V 6 bases and J 5 bases; bases outside gene matches: 6. The CDR3 runs 13 residues. Germline loops: CDR1 MNHEY, CDR2 SMNVEV (reference sequence). The CDR3 region is CASRLQGIETQYF. As DNA, the CDR3 is TGTGCCAGCAGACTACAGGGGATCGAGACCCAGTACTTC.

In its sample, this clone was seen a few times. The chain uses TRBV3-1 (or the pseudogene TRBV3-2) and TRBJ1-1; 7 bases are a match to TRBD1. The V and J ends lost 1 base and 1 base, in that order; junction bases with no gene match: 0. The CDR3 runs 14 residues. CDR1 and CDR2 from the germline V gene are LGHDT and YNNKEL (reference sequence). CDR3 sequence: CASSQGTGNTEAFF. The CDR3 DNA reads TGTGCCAGCAGCCAAGGGACAGGGAACACTGAAGCTTTCTTT.

This chain links TRBV5-1 with TRBJ1-1, with D uncertain. The CDR3 covers 14 residues. Trimming pared 1 base from V and 5 bases from J, leaving 12 bases between. Germline V gene data show CDR1 as SGHRS and CDR2 as YFSETQ. In DNA form, the CDR3 reads TGCGCCAGCAGCTTGAACGGAGAGAAAACTGAAGCTTTCTTT. Translation gives CASSLNGEKTEAFF.

The chain has TRBV29-1 and TRBJ2-3, with 7 bases fitting TRBD2. Germline CDR1 SQVTM, CDR2 ANQGSEA. There are 14 residues in the CDR3. The junction had 6 bases not matched to a gene; V was cut back by 4 bases and J by 2 bases. CDR3 nucleotide sequence: TGCAGCGTTGCCCCCGGGACTAACACAGATACGCAGTATTTT. Encoded protein: CSVAPGTNTDTQYF.

V usage is TRBV24-1 and J usage is TRBJ2-7; 11 bases are shared with TRBD2. V was pared by 1 base and J by 4 bases, with 5 bases of the junction left unmatched. CDR3 size: 16 residues. Germline V gene lookup returns CDR1 KGHDR and CDR2 SFDVKD. CDR3 in amino acids: CATSDLLASGRYEQYF. The CDR3 nucleotides read TGTGCCACCAGTGATTTATTGGCTAGCGGGAGGTACGAGCAGTACTTC.

This clone occurred a few times. V and J are TRBV12-3 or TRBV12-4 and TRBJ2-7, with TRBD2 as a possible D gene (5 bases). This CDR3 is 12 amino acids long. The V end lost 4 bases, the J end lost 5 bases, and 9 bases lay between the germline ends. CDR3: CASSSSLHEQYF. The CDR3 bases are TGTGCCAGCAGTTCTAGCCTCCACGAGCAGTACTTC.

The rearrangement links TRBV30 to TRBJ1-3; D gene unclear. Trimming left V 0 bases short and J 9 bases short, with 9 bases between. The germline gives CDR1 GTSNPN, CDR2 SVGIG (reference sequence). The CDR3 totals 12 residues. CDR3 in amino acids: CAWSVMLGTIYF. CDR3 coding DNA: TGTGCCTGGAGTGTAATGCTAGGCACCATATATTTT.

Concerning this clone: Other nucleotide sequences from this sample produce the same CDR3. The CDR3 protein is CASSYRVYEQYF. For the CDR3, the DNA is TGTGCCAGCAGTTACAGGGTATACGAGCAGTACTTC. This chain links TRBV28 with TRBJ2-7; D is possibly TRBD1 (6 bases). Germline values: CDR1 MDHEN, CDR2 SYDVKM. V was pared by 4 bases and J by 4 bases, with 8 bases between. The CDR3 is 12 residues long.

This clone was recorded once. The chain has TRBV9 and TRBJ2-7; D is uncertain. Trimming shortened V by 0 bases and J by 5 bases, and 6 bases separated the two germline ends. The CDR3 is 12 amino acids. Germline V gene data show CDR1 as SGDLS and CDR2 as YYNGEE. The CDR3 DNA follows: TGTGCCAGCAGCGTAGGTTCAGACGAGCAGTACTTC. This gives the protein CASSVGSDEQYF.

The V gene is TRBV5-1, the J gene TRBJ2-1; D might be TRBD2 (6 bases). The V and J ends lost 4 bases and 6 bases respectively, with 20 bases between them. This CDR3 spans 16 amino acids. Per germline, CDR1 SGHRS and CDR2 YFSETQ. This chain's CDR3 is CASSPALSGRSNEQFF. The CDR3 bases are TGCGCCAGCAGCCCTGCCCTTAGCGGACGGAGCAATGAGCAGTTCTTC.

V and J are TRBV6-5 and TRBJ1-2; possibly TRBD1 for D (6 bases). The V gene's germline CDR1 is MNHEY and CDR2 SVGAGI. The V and J ends lost 4 bases and 3 bases respectively, with 12 bases between them. This CDR3 spans 14 amino acids. CDR3 DNA: TGTGCCAGCAGTTCGGGGGGCTTAGACTATGGCTACACCTTC. Translated: CASSSGGLDYGYTF.

The rearrangement links TRBV6-5 to TRBJ1-5, with D possibly TRBD1 on 6 matching bases. The CDR3 covers 15 residues. The ends were cut back, 2 bases at V and 4 bases at J, with 12 bases in the middle. The V gene's germline CDR1 is MNHEY and CDR2 SVGAGI. The CDR3, as DNA: TGTGCCAGCAGTTACCAACAGGGAAGGAATCAGCCCCAGCATTTT. Protein product: CASSYQQGRNQPQHF.

The rearrangement uses TRBV19 and TRBJ2-5; D is unclear. Germline V gives CDR1 LNHDA, CDR2 SQIVND (reference sequence). The V and J ends lost 4 bases and 5 bases respectively, with 5 bases between them. The CDR3 is 11 amino acids. The CDR3 sequence: CASSTEETQYF. The CDR3 coding sequence is TGTGCCAGTAGTACTGAGGAGACCCAGTACTTC. Full variable domain (missing parts from reference TRBV19 and TRBJ2-5): DGGITQSPKYLFRKEGQNVTLSCEQNLNHDAMYWYRQDPGQGLRLIYYSQIVNDFQKGDIAEGYSVSREKKESFPLTVTSAQKNPTAFYLCASSTEETQYFGPGTRLLVL.

This rearrangement joins TRBV6-5 to TRBJ2-7, with a possible D match to TRBD2 (5 bases). This CDR3 contains 14 residues. V dropped 2 bases and J dropped 4 bases, with 12 bases sitting between them. The germline gives CDR1 MNHEY, CDR2 SVGAGI. This CDR3 is CASSYRGLKYEQYF. The CDR3 bases are TGTGCCAGCAGTTACCGGGGTTTGAAATACGAGCAGTACTTC.

The rearrangement links TRBV11-2 to TRBJ1-1; maybe TRBD1 (6 bases). The CDR3 is 15 residues long. Germline V gene sequence: CDR1 SGHAT, CDR2 FQNNGV. V lost 4 bases and J lost 1, with 13 bases in between. The CDR3 is CASSSVRGRNTEAFF. The CDR3, as DNA: TGTGCCAGCAGCTCAGTCAGGGGAAGGAACACTGAAGCTTTCTTT.

This rearrangement joins TRBV3-1 (or the pseudogene TRBV3-2) to TRBJ2-5, with 10 bases matching TRBD2. This CDR3 spans 18 amino acids. Looked up from germline, CDR1 is LGHDT and CDR2 is YNNKEL (reference sequence). V lost 1 base to trimming and J lost 4 bases; unmatched junction nucleotides: 12. DNA of the CDR3: TGTGCCAGCAGCCAAGTGGCTAGCGGGGGAGCTCTGGGAGAGACCCAGTACTTC. As protein: CASSQVASGGALGETQYF.

The chain recombines TRBV7-9 with TRBJ2-3, with unresolved D. The CDR3 is 16 amino acids. With 4 bases removed from V and 0 bases from J, the gap between germline ends came to 14 bases. Per germline, CDR1 SEHNR and CDR2 FQNEAQ (reference sequence). The DNA for the CDR3 is TGTGCCAGCAGCTCCTCTCTCAGTCCTAGCACAGATACGCAGTATTTT. Its translation is CASSSSLSPSTDTQYF.